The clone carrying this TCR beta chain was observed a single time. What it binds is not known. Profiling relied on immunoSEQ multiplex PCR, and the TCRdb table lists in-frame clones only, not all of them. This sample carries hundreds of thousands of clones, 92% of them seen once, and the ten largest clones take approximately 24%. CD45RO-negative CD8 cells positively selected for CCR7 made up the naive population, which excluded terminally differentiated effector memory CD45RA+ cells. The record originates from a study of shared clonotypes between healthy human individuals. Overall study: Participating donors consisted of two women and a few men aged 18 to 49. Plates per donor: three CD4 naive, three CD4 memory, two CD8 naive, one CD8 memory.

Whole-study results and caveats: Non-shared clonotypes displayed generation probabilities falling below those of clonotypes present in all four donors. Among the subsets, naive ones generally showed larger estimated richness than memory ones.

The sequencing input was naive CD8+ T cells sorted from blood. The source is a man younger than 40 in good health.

The CDR3 sequence: CASSASGRVDYEQYF. The CDR3 bases are TGTGCCAGCAGCGCGAGCGGGAGGGTGGATTACGAGCAGTACTTC. The J gene is TRBJ2-7, the V gene TRBV9; TRBD2 aligns across 10 bases. The germline V gene has CDR1 SGDLS and CDR2 YYNGEE. The V and J ends lost 3 bases and 4 bases, in that order; junction bases with no gene match: 7. The CDR3 is 15 residues long. The full variable domain, its missing parts supplied by reference TRBV9 and TRBJ2-7, is DSGVTQTPKHLITATGQRVTLRCSPRSGDLSVYWYQQSLDQGLQFLIQYYNGEERAKGNILERFSAQQFPDLHSELNLSSLELGDSALYFCASSASGRVDYEQYFGPGTRLTVT.